Each of the 20 T cell receptor beta chains below was sequenced from the same sample in a study of blood T cell repertoires in COVID-19. Profiled with immunoSEQ multiplex PCR; TCRdb holds only in-frame clones, not every one. Among approximately 200,000 clones, approximately 90% were seen once, and the ten largest hold about 1.2%. Material: PBMCs or T cells enriched from blood (not recorded which). All receptors derive from a man aged 30 to 39 who had recovered from COVID-19.

The V gene is TRBV25-1, the J gene TRBJ1-6; D gene ambiguous. The CDR3 has 15 residues. V lost 6 bases to trimming and J lost 1 base, with 10 bases between them. Per germline, CDR1 MGHDK and CDR2 SYGVNS. The CDR3 bases are TGTGCCAGCAGGGCAGAGGGTTCCTATAATTCACCCCTCCACTTT. Translation gives CASRAEGSYNSPLHF.

V gene TRBV11-2 combines with J gene TRBJ2-3; 9 nucleotides agree with TRBD2. The trim removed 3 bases at V and 2 bases at J, leaving 15 bases unmatched. CDR3 size: 19 residues. Germline loops: CDR1 SGHAT, CDR2 FQNNGV. CDR3 sequence (DNA): TGTGCCAGCAGCTTGAGATTCGGGACTAGCAGATTTTACACAGATACGCAGTATTTT. Amino acids: CASSLRFGTSRFYTDTQYF.

The gene calls are TRBV5-4 and TRBJ2-1; 10 bases agree with TRBD2. Trimming cost V 3 bases and J 8 bases; bases outside gene matches: 11. Germline values: CDR1 SGHNT, CDR2 YYREEE (reference sequence). The CDR3 totals 16 residues. The CDR3 protein is CASSSRKRGGKDEQFF. CDR3 nucleotides: TGTGCCAGCAGCTCCCGGAAGCGGGGGGGCAAAGATGAGCAGTTCTTC.

V gene TRBV7-9 combines with J gene TRBJ2-2; 7 nucleotides line up with TRBD1. V lost 5 bases to trimming and J lost 0 bases; unmatched junction nucleotides: 15. CDR3 size: 19 residues. CDR1 SEHNR and CDR2 FQNEAQ come from the germline V gene (reference sequence). DNA of the CDR3: TGTGCCAGCAGCCCCGGGACAGAAAAGGGTAACGCGAACACCGGGGAGCTGTTTTTT. Protein product: CASSPGTEKGNANTGELFF.

This chain links TRBV27 with TRBJ2-1; D may be TRBD2 (6 bases). V was cut by 8 bases and J by 5 bases, with 13 bases left in between. Germline loops: CDR1 MNHEY, CDR2 SMNVEV (reference sequence). This CDR3 contains 13 residues. The CDR3: CASGPGLNNEQFF. CDR3 coding DNA: TGTGCCAGCGGACCCGGACTAAACAATGAGCAGTTCTTC.

In nucleotides, the CDR3 is TGTGCCAGCAGCCGCAAAGGGAGCTCCTATAATTCACCCCTCCACTTT. Translated: CASSRKGSSYNSPLHF. This rearrangement joins TRBV11-2 to TRBJ1-6; D is uncertain. Germline V gene sequence: CDR1 SGHAT, CDR2 FQNNGV. Trimming removed 5 bases from V and 0 bases from J, with 11 bases in between. There are 16 residues in the CDR3.

J is TRBJ2-7 and V is TRBV25-1, with 8 nucleotides matching TRBD1. V dropped 3 bases and J dropped 4; count of bases not matched to a gene: 5. CDR1 is MGHDK, CDR2 SYGVNS, per germline. CDR3 length equals 14 residues. For the CDR3, the DNA is TGTGCCAGCAGTGAGCCAGGGGGCGTTTACGAGCAGTACTTC. Its protein product is CASSEPGGVYEQYF.

The V call is TRBV6-2 or TRBV6-3, the J call TRBJ1-5; 12 bases fit TRBD1. This CDR3 has 16 amino acids. J lost 8 bases, V lost 4 bases, and 9 bases had no gene match. Germline V CDR1 and CDR2: MNHEY, SVGEGT. The CDR3, as DNA: TGTGCCAGCAGTTCGGGCGGGACAGGGGGCCTGAAGCCCCAGCATTTT. This encodes CASSSGGTGGLKPQHF.

The gene calls are TRBV3-1 (or the pseudogene TRBV3-2) and TRBJ2-5; D unclear. CDR1 and CDR2 (germline): LGHDT, YNNKEL (reference sequence). The V end lost 6 bases, the J end lost 2 bases, and 19 bases lay between the germline ends. The CDR3 is 16 residues long. The CDR3 DNA reads as TGTGCCAGCAGTCCCAATCCCCAACTCAATCAAGAGACCCAGTACTTC. Translating it yields CASSPNPQLNQETQYF.

The CDR3 spells CASSLRQGTYEQYF. CDR3 sequence (DNA): TGTGCCAGCAGCTTAAGGCAGGGAACCTACGAGCAGTACTTC. The chain links TRBV5-4 to TRBJ2-7; TRBD1 is a possible D gene (5 bases). The V end was cut by 2 bases, the J end by 2 bases, with 11 bases between. The germline V gene has CDR1 SGHNT and CDR2 YYREEE (reference sequence). This CDR3 spans 14 amino acids.

The genes are TRBV14 and TRBJ1-6; 8 bases align to TRBD1. This CDR3 region has 16 residues. CDR1 is SGHDN, CDR2 FVKESK, per germline. Trimming at V came to 0 bases and at J to 7 bases, leaving 5 bases not matched to a gene. CDR3 nucleotides: TGTGCCAGCAGCCAAGATCGGACAGGGAGCAATTCACCCCTCCACTTT. This sequence encodes CASSQDRTGSNSPLHF.

This clone has only one observation. This rearrangement joins TRBV28 to TRBJ1-5; 7 bases fit TRBD1. CDR1 is MDHEN and CDR2 is SYDVKM in the germline V gene. J was trimmed by 1 base and V by 5 bases; bases with no gene match: 5. The CDR3 is made up of 15 amino acids. CDR3 nucleotides: TGTGCCAGCAGTCGACAGGGTTTAAGCAATCAGCCCCAGCATTTT. It yields the protein CASSRQGLSNQPQHF. The full variable domain, in which reference TRBV28 and TRBJ1-5 provide the parts outside the CDR3, is DVKVTQSSRYLVKRTGEKVFLECVQDMDHENMFWYRQDPGLGLRLIYFSYDVKMKEKGDIPEGYSVSREKKERFSLILESASTNQTSMYLCASSRQGLSNQPQHFGDGTRLSIL.

This chain links TRBV9 with TRBJ1-2, with D tentatively TRBD1 (6 bases). Germline CDR1 is SGDLS and CDR2 is YYNGEE. The V end lost 0 bases, the J end lost 7 bases, and 13 bases lay between the germline ends. The CDR3 extends over 14 amino acids. The DNA for the CDR3 is TGTGCCAGCAGCGTAGCGTTACAGGGTGGTGGCTACACCTTC. Its protein product is CASSVALQGGGYTF.

This chain connects TRBV4-2 to TRBJ2-2; the match to TRBD1 covers 10 bases. The ends lost 3 bases at V and 4 bases at J; junction bases unmatched: 8. The CDR3 sequence is 17 residues long. CDR1 and CDR2 (germline): LGHNA, YNFKEQ. Here the CDR3 reads CASSHRPGQGSTGELFF. The CDR3 nucleotides are TGTGCCAGCAGCCATCGTCCGGGACAGGGGAGCACCGGGGAGCTGTTTTTT.

This chain connects TRBV18 to TRBJ2-7; D uncertain. Germline CDR1 and CDR2: KGHSH and LQKENI. This CDR3 spans 13 amino acids. V lost 4 bases and J lost 6, with 13 bases in between. CDR3 sequence: CASSLPAAVEQYF. In DNA, the CDR3 is TGTGCCAGCTCACTTCCCGCGGCGGTCGAGCAGTACTTC. Complete variable domain (other parts from reference TRBV18 and TRBJ2-7): NAGVMQNPRHLVRRRGQEARLRCSPMKGHSHVYWYRQLPEEGLKFMVYLQKENIIDESGMPKERFSAEFPKEGPSILRIQQVVRGDSAAYFCASSLPAAVEQYFGPGTRLTVT.

V and J are TRBV12-3 or TRBV12-4 and TRBJ2-7, with D unresolved. The CDR3 is 12 residues long. V was pared by 4 bases and J by 6 bases, with 10 bases between. CDR3 residues: CASSSVAVEQYF. CDR3 in DNA: TGTGCCAGCAGTTCCGTCGCGGTCGAGCAGTACTTC.

This chain connects TRBV6-1 to TRBJ2-7, with 8 nucleotides matching TRBD2. CDR3 length equals 16 residues. Germline values: CDR1 MNHNS, CDR2 SASEGT. The ends lost 2 bases at V and 4 bases at J; junction bases unmatched: 10. Here the CDR3 reads CASSERSGSRGYEQYF. The CDR3 coding sequence is TGTGCCAGCAGTGAACGGAGCGGGAGTAGGGGGTACGAGCAGTACTTC.

The genes are TRBV14 and TRBJ2-2, with 8 bases aligning to TRBD1. CDR1 is SGHDN and CDR2 is FVKESK in the germline V gene. This CDR3 spans 17 amino acids. The junction had 13 bases not matched to a gene; V was cut back by 4 bases and J by 6 bases. This CDR3 reads CASSRHGQGARAGELFF. The CDR3 bases are TGTGCCAGCAGCCGCCACGGGCAGGGGGCGAGGGCCGGGGAGCTGTTTTTT.

Details on this clone: Different DNA sequences within this sample yield the same CDR3. V and J are TRBV15 and TRBJ1-2; 7 bases line up with TRBD1. Germline assignment: CDR1 LNHNV and CDR2 YYDKDF (reference sequence). This CDR3 comprises 13 residues. The trim removed 5 bases at V and 1 base at J, leaving 1 base unmatched. The DNA for the CDR3 is TGTGCCACCAGCGCAGGGGGTAACTATGGCTACACCTTC. Translated, it gives CATSAGGNYGYTF.

This chain joins TRBV9 and TRBJ2-5, with 9 bases matching TRBD2. CDR3 length: 16 residues. Losses at the gene ends were 0 bases for V and 5 bases for J; bases not matched to a gene: 8. CDR1 is SGDLS, CDR2 YYNGEE, per germline. CDR3 sequence reads: CASSVDSGRRRETQYF. In DNA, the CDR3 is TGTGCCAGCAGCGTAGATAGCGGGAGACGTAGGGAGACCCAGTACTTC.